Listed below are T cell receptor beta chains from one sample, sequenced in a study of blood T cell repertoires in COVID-19. Sequencing was performed with immunoSEQ multiplex PCR; in TCRdb, only in-frame clones are kept and a portion is missing. The sample holds 80,000 to 100,000 clones, 70% to 90% seen once. Sequencing was carried out using peripheral blood. Every receptor here comes from a man in his 70s with acute or convalescent COVID-19. Each CDR3 is given with its conserved first and last residue. A D gene is named only where the DNA matches it firmly. Size tells how often a clone was seen (once, few, many) or the class of an expanded clone, and some rows leave it out.

v_call: TRBV25-1
j_call: TRBJ2-3
d_call: TRBD2
cdr3_length: 15
clone_size: once
cdr3_aa: CASRQGLAVTDTQYF
cdr3_nt: TGTGCCAGCAGACAGGGACTAGCGGTCACAGATACGCAGTATTTT

v_call: TRBV18
j_call: TRBJ1-4
d_call: -
cdr3_length: 16
clone_size: -
cdr3_aa: CASSPTGIPTNEKLFF
cdr3_nt: TGTGCCAGCTCACCAACAGGGATACCTACTAATGAAAAACTGTTTTTT

v_call: TRBV2
j_call: TRBJ1-5
d_call: -
cdr3_length: 15
clone_size: few
cdr3_aa: CASTQDSGVYQPQHF
cdr3_nt: TGTGCCAGCACTCAGGACAGCGGGGTGTACCAGCCCCAGCATTTT

v_call: TRBV10-3
j_call: TRBJ1-5
d_call: TRBD1
cdr3_length: 18
clone_size: once
cdr3_aa: CAISDPPLGTGRNQPQHF
cdr3_nt: TGTGCCATCAGTGACCCTCCTTTGGGGACAGGGCGCAATCAGCCCCAGCATTTT

v_call: TRBV15
j_call: TRBJ1-4
d_call: -
cdr3_length: 15
clone_size: -
cdr3_aa: CATSLSRGLSEKLFF
cdr3_nt: TGTGCCACCAGCCTCTCACGGGGTTTAAGTGAAAAACTGTTTTTT

v_call: TRBV5-6
j_call: TRBJ1-1
d_call: -
cdr3_length: 15
clone_size: -
cdr3_aa: CASSLEQGVNTEAFF
cdr3_nt: TGTGCCAGCAGCTTAGAACAGGGAGTGAACACTGAAGCTTTCTTT

v_call: TRBV15
j_call: TRBJ2-1
d_call: TRBD2
cdr3_length: 13
clone_size: -
cdr3_aa: CAIQRGIYNEQFF
cdr3_nt: TGTGCCATTCAGCGGGGGATTTACAATGAGCAGTTCTTC

v_call: TRBV6-5
j_call: TRBJ1-2
d_call: TRBD1
cdr3_length: 15
clone_size: few
cdr3_aa: CASSYRPDRALGYTF
cdr3_nt: TGTGCCAGCAGTTATCGCCCTGACAGGGCCCTAGGCTACACCTTC

v_call: TRBV10-1
j_call: TRBJ1-4
d_call: -
cdr3_length: 17
clone_size: few
cdr3_aa: CASSGDAGGVWNEKLFF
cdr3_nt: TGCGCCAGCAGTGGGGATGCGGGAGGAGTGTGGAATGAAAAACTGTTTTTT

v_call: TRBV6-1
j_call: TRBJ2-6
d_call: TRBD1
cdr3_length: 20
clone_size: -
cdr3_aa: CASSDRGDRGGSLGANVLTF
cdr3_nt: TGTGCCAGCAGTGACCGAGGGGACAGGGGTGGCTCTCTCGGGGCCAACGTCCTGACTTTC

v_call: TRBV7-2
j_call: TRBJ1-2
d_call: -
cdr3_length: 12
clone_size: once
cdr3_aa: CASSLDSYGYTF
cdr3_nt: TGTGCCAGCAGCTTAGACAGCTATGGCTACACCTTC

v_call: TRBV6-5
j_call: TRBJ1-5
d_call: -
cdr3_length: 11
clone_size: -
cdr3_aa: CASGSNQPQHF
cdr3_nt: TGTGCCAGCGGCAGCAATCAGCCCCAGCATTTT

v_call: TRBV5-1
j_call: TRBJ1-6
d_call: -
cdr3_length: 14
clone_size: -
cdr3_aa: CASSLRGGNSPLHF
cdr3_nt: TGCGCCAGCAGCTTGAGGGGTGGGAATTCACCCCTCCACTTT

v_call: TRBV6-5
j_call: TRBJ1-1
d_call: -
cdr3_length: 13
clone_size: -
cdr3_aa: CASTHEANTEAFF
cdr3_nt: TGTGCCAGCACCCATGAGGCGAACACTGAAGCTTTCTTT

v_call: TRBV19
j_call: TRBJ2-1
d_call: TRBD1
cdr3_length: 15
clone_size: -
cdr3_aa: CASSIEGGGYSEQFF
cdr3_nt: TGTGCCAGTAGTATAGAAGGGGGCGGGTATAGTGAGCAGTTCTTC